Listed below are T cell receptor beta chains from one sample, sequenced in a study of OX40 agonist ivuxolimab in advanced cancers. Sequencing used immunoSEQ multiplex PCR; TCRdb keeps in-frame clones, though not all of them. Of around 92,000 clones in the sample, 84% were seen once. Here the sequenced sample was CD4+ or CD8+ T cells sorted from blood, taken in a trial of the OX40 agonist ivuxolimab. The receptors come from an adult with an advanced solid tumor such as melanoma, head and neck, liver or kidney cancer. Both conserved end residues are part of each CDR3. Each record gives: clone size, J gene, V gene, D gene, CDR3 DNA, CDR3 protein. A D gene is named only where the DNA matches it firmly. Size is stated for part of the rows, as once, few or many counts, or as a class when the clone is expanded.

NA TRBJ2-7 TRBV7-8 NA TGTGCCATCCTTAGAGGGGAGAGCTACGAGCAGTACTTC CAILRGESYEQYF
NA TRBJ1-1 TRBV7-2 NA TGTGCCAGCAGCTTATACCCCCAACAGGGAGGAATTCCTTACGGAGCTTTCTTT CASSLYPQQGGIPYGAFF
NA TRBJ1-1 TRBV28 NA TGTGCCAGCACAGGGCCCGTGGAGGGAGCTTTCTTT CASTGPVEGAFF
NA TRBJ2-2 TRBV5-5 NA TGTGCCAGCAGCTTGGGCCTGGCAGGGGCCGTCGGGGAGCTGTTTTTT CASSLGLAGAVGELFF
NA TRBJ1-5 TRBV2 NA TGTGCCAGCAGTGAAGTGGGCGGGAATCAGCCCCAGCATTTT CASSEVGGNQPQHF
NA TRBJ2-5 TRBV6-1 TRBD2 TGTGCCAGCAGTGAACGGTTAGCGGGGGGGCCCGGGTACTTC CASSERLAGGPGYF
NA TRBJ2-1 TRBV7-2 NA TGTGCCAGCAGCCCGGCCCGGACACGCGATGAGCAGTTCTTC CASSPARTRDEQFF
NA TRBJ2-5 TRBV28 TRBD1 TGTGCCAGCAGTGGGACAGCCCGGTGGGAGACCCAGTACTTC CASSGTARWETQYF
NA TRBJ1-5 TRBV19 NA TGTGCCAGTAGTATCGGGCAGAGCTTCAATCAGCCCCAGCATTTT CASSIGQSFNQPQHF
once TRBJ2-1 TRBV12-5 NA TGTGCTAGTGGTTTGATGAATGAGCAGTTCTTC CASGLMNEQFF
NA TRBJ1-4 TRBV19 NA TGTGCCAGCAGAAGCGGTCACCAAGGAACTAATGAAAAACTGTTTTTT CASRSGHQGTNEKLFF
once TRBJ1-2 TRBV28 TRBD1 TGTGCCAGCAGTGAGGGGGCTCAGTATGGCTACACCTTC CASSEGAQYGYTF
NA TRBJ1-2 TRBV5-6 TRBD1 TGTGCCAGCAGCTTCTACAGGGGGTATGGCTATGGCTACACCTTC CASSFYRGYGYGYTF
few TRBJ1-1 TRBV20-1 TRBD1 TGCAGTCCACAGGGGGTTGAAGCTTTCTTT CSPQGVEAFF
NA TRBJ2-7 TRBV9 TRBD1 TGTGCCAGCAGCCCCACCGGGACAGGCCTCTACGAGCAGTACTTC CASSPTGTGLYEQYF
NA TRBJ1-4 TRBV6-1 NA TGTGCCAGCAGTGAAGGGAATGAAAAACTGTTTTTT CASSEGNEKLFF
NA TRBJ1-3 TRBV5-5 NA TGTGCCAGCAGCTTGGCTGGGGCGGCTGGAAACACCATATATTTT CASSLAGAAGNTIYF
NA TRBJ1-1 TRBV28 TRBD1 TGTGCCAGCACCGGGACAGGACATGGGCAAGGAGCTTTCTTT CASTGTGHGQGAFF
NA TRBJ2-3 TRBV6-1 NA TGTGCCAGCAGCAACAGGGAGACAGATACGCAGTATTTT CASSNRETDTQYF
once TRBJ2-3 TRBV5-1 NA TGCGCCAGCAGCTTTGACAAGATCGACACAGATACGCAGTATTTT CASSFDKIDTDTQYF
NA TRBJ2-3 TRBV4-3 NA TGCGCCAGCAGCCAAGAGAACACAGATACGCAGTATTTT CASSQENTDTQYF
NA TRBJ1-5 TRBV5-8 NA TGTGCCAGCAGCTTTTCTACTTATAGCAATCAGCCCCAGCATTTT CASSFSTYSNQPQHF
once TRBJ1-2 TRBV7-8 TRBD1 TGTGCCAGCAGCTCGGGACAGGGCTATGGCTACACCTTC CASSSGQGYGYTF
NA TRBJ1-5 TRBV28 NA TGTGCCAGCAGTTTTGCTCGGGGGGCAGGGTCTCAGCCCCAGCATTTT CASSFARGAGSQPQHF
NA TRBJ1-5 TRBV14 TRBD1 TGTGCCAGCAGCCGGGACAGTAATCAGCCCCAGCATTTT CASSRDSNQPQHF
NA TRBJ2-7 TRBV4-2 NA TGTGCCAGCAGCCAAGAACGGTTAGGAGGCCGCGAGCAGTACTTC CASSQERLGGREQYF
NA TRBJ2-7 TRBV6-5 NA TGTGCCAGCAGTTATTTCTCCCAGGGGATCTACGAGCAGTACTTC CASSYFSQGIYEQYF
NA TRBJ1-1 TRBV5-1 TRBD1 TGCGCCAGCAGTGAGGGGGCCAACACTGAAGCTTTCTTT CASSEGANTEAFF
once TRBJ1-5 TRBV15 NA TGTGACCACCCTAGGCATCGCAATCAGCCCCAGCATTTT CDHPRHRNQPQHF
NA TRBJ1-5 TRBV28 NA TGTGCCAGCAGGCAGGGGTACGATCAGCCCCAGCATTTT CASRQGYDQPQHF
NA TRBJ2-2 TRBV28 TRBD2 TGTGCCAGCAGGTCGCCCTCTAGCGGGGGGGCCGGGGAGCTGTTTTTT CASRSPSSGGAGELFF
NA TRBJ1-1 TRBV12-5 NA TGTGCTAGTGGTTTACAGGCGAACACTGAAGCTTTCTTT CASGLQANTEAFF
NA TRBJ2-1 TRBV2 NA TGTGCCAGCAGTGAAGGATGGCCTCTGGGCAATGAGCAGTTCTTC CASSEGWPLGNEQFF
NA TRBJ2-1 TRBV7-3 NA TGTGCCAGCAGCTTAGATAGTGGCTACAATGAGCAGTTCTTC CASSLDSGYNEQFF
NA TRBJ2-3 TRBV5-8 NA TGTGCCAGCAGCTGGGGTACACTCTCAGGAGATACGCAGTATTTT CASSWGTLSGDTQYF
NA TRBJ1-5 TRBV28 NA TGTGCCAGCAGGAAACAGGGAAATAGCAATCAGCCCCAGCATTTT CASRKQGNSNQPQHF
NA TRBJ2-3 TRBV7-7 NA TGTGCCAGCAGCCTCCAAGGGGGGGCCCAAGATACGCAGTATTTT CASSLQGGAQDTQYF
NA TRBJ1-2 TRBV19 TRBD1 TGTGCCAGTAGTGGACCGGGACAGCACTATGGCTACACCTTC CASSGPGQHYGYTF
NA TRBJ1-1 TRBV7-9 TRBD1 TGTGTTATCCAGGGTGGAGACCAGGGGGACTCTGAAGCTTTCTTT CVIQGGDQGDSEAFF
NA TRBJ2-1 TRBV7-3 NA TGTGCCAGCAGCCCTCCAGGGTCTTCCTACAATGAGCAGTTCTTC CASSPPGSSYNEQFF
NA TRBJ2-1 TRBV25-1 TRBD1 TGTGCCAGCGAAGGGACAGGGGGCTTCTATGAGCAGTTCTTC CASEGTGGFYEQFF
NA TRBJ1-1 TRBV6-1 NA TGTGCCAGCAGTGAAGTTACTGAAGCTTTCTTT CASSEVTEAFF
NA TRBJ1-5 TRBV10-3 NA TGTGCCATCAGGGGGGACACCGAACTTTTACCCCAGCATTTT CAIRGDTELLPQHF
NA TRBJ2-1 TRBV2 NA TGTGCCAGCAGGGGCGGACAGGAGCAGTTCTTC CASRGGQEQFF
once TRBJ1-5 TRBV18 NA TGTGCCAGCTCACCGGACATAAGCAATCAGCCCCAGCATTTT CASSPDISNQPQHF
NA TRBJ1-4 TRBV7-9 NA TGTGCCAGCAGCCCCGAAGGTTCCTTTAATGAAAAACTGTTTTTT CASSPEGSFNEKLFF
NA TRBJ1-5 TRBV7-8 TRBD1 TGTGCCAGCAGCTCCGGACAGGTGGGTCAGCCCCAGCATTTT CASSSGQVGQPQHF
NA TRBJ2-6 TRBV2 NA TGTGCCAGCAGTAGACAGGCAAGCTCTGGGGCCAACGTCCTGACTTTC CASSRQASSGANVLTF
NA TRBJ1-2 TRBV6-5 TRBD1 TGTGCCAGCACCTTTGGACAGGGCCTTGGGTATGGCTACACCTTC CASTFGQGLGYGYTF
NA TRBJ1-3 TRBV28 NA TGTGCCAGCAGTTCCGGGAGCTCTGGAAACACCATATATTTT CASSSGSSGNTIYF